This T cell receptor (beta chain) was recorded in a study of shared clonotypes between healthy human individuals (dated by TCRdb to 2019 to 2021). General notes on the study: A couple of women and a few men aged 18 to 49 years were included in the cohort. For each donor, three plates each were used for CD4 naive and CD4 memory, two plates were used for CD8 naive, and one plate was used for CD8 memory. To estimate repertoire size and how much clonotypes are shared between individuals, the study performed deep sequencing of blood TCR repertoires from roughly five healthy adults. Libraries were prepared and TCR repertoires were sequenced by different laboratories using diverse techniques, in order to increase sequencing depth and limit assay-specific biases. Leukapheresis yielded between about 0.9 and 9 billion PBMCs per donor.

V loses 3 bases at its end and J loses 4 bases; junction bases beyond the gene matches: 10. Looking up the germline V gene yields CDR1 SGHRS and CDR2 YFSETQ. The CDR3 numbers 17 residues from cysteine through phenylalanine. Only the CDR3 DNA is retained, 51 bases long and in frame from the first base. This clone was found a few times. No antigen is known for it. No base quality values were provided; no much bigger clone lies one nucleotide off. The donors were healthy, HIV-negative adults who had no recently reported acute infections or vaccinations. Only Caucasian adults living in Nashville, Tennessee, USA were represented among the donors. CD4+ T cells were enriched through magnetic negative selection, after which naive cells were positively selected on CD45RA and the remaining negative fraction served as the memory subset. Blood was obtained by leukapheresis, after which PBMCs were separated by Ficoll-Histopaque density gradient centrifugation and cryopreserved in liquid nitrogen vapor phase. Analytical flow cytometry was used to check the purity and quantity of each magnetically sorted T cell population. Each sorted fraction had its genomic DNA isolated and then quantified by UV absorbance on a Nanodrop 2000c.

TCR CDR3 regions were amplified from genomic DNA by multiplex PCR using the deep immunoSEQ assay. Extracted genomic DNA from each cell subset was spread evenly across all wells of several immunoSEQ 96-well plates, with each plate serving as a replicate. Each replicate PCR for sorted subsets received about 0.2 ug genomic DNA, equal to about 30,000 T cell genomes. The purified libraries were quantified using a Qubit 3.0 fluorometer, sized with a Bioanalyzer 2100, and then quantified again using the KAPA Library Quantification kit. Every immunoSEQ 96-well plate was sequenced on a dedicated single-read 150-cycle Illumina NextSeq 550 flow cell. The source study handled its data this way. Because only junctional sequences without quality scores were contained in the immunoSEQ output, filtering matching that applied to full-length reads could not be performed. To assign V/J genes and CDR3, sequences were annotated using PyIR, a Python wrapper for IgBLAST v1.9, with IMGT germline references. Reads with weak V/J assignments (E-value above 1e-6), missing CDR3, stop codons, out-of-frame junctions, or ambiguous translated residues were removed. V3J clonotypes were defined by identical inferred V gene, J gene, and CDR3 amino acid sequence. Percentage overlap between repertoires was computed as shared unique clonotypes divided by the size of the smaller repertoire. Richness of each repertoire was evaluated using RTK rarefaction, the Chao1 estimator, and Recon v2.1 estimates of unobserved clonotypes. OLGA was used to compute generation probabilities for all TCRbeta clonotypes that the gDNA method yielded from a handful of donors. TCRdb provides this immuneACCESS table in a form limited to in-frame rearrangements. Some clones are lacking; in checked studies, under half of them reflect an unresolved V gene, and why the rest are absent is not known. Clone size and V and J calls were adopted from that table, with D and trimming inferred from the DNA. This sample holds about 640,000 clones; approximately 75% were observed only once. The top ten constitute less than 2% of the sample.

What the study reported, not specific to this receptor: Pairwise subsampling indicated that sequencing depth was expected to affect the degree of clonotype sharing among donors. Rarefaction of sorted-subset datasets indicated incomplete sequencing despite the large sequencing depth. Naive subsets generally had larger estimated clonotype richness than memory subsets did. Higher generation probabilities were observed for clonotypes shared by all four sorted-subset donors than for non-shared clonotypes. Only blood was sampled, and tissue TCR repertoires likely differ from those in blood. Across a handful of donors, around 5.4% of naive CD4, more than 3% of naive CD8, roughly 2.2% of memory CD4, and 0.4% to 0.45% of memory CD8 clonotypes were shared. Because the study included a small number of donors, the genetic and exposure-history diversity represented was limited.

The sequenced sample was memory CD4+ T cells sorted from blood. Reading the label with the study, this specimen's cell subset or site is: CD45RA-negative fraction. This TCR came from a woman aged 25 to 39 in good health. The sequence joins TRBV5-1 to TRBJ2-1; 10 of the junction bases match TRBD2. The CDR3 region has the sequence CASSSRPGLAEYNEQFF. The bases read TGCGCCAGCAGCTCCCGACCCGGACTAGCGGAATACAATGAGCAGTTCTTC.